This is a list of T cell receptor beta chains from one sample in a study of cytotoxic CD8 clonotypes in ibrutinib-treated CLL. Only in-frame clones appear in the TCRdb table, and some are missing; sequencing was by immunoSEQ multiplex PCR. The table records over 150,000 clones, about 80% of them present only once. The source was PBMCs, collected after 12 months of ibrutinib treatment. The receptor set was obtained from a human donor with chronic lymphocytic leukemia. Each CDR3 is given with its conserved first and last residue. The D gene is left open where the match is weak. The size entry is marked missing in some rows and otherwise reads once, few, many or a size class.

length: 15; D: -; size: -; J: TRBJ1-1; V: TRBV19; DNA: TGTGCCAGTAGTATCTCGGCAGGGGATAACACTGAAGCTTTCTTT; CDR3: CASSISAGDNTEAFF
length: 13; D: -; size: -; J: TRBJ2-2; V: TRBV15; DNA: TGTGCCACCAGCGACTTGAACACCGGGGAGCTGTTTTTT; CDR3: CATSDLNTGELFF
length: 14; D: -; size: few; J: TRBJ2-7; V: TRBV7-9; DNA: TGTGCCAGCCCCTCGAGGGTCAGCACCTACGAGCAGTACTTC; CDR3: CASPSRVSTYEQYF
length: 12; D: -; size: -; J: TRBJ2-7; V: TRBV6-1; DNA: TGTGCCAGCACCGGGACAACCTACGAGCAGTACTTC; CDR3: CASTGTTYEQYF
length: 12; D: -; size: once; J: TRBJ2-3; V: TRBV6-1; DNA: TGTGCCAGCAGACCTGGTACAGATACGCAGTATTTT; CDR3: CASRPGTDTQYF
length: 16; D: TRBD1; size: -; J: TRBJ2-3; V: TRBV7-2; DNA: TGTGCCAGCAGCCCCGCCGGGACAGGGGCCGCAGATACGCAGTATTTT; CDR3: CASSPAGTGAADTQYF
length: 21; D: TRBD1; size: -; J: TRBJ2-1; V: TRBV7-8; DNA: TGTGCCAGCAGAATATCCAACCCCGGGACAGGGGGCTCGAGGTCCTACAATGAGCAGTTCTTC; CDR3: CASRISNPGTGGSRSYNEQFF
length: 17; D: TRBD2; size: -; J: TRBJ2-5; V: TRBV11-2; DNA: TGTGCCAGCAGCCGAAGCCGGGGGCGGGGGGGTCAAGAGACCCAGTACTTC; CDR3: CASSRSRGRGGQETQYF
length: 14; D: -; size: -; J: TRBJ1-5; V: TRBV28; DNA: TGTGCCAGCAGCGAAACCCGCGGGGGTAGAGCCCAGCATTTT; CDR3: CASSETRGGRAQHF
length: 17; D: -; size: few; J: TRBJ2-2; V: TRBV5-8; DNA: TGTGCCAGCAGCTTGGCCGGGCAGACCCTCTCTACCGGGGAGCTGTTTTTT; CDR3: CASSLAGQTLSTGELFF
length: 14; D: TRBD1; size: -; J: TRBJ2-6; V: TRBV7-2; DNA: TGTGCCAGCAGCTTGGTACAGGGGGCTTGGGTCCTGACTTTC; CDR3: CASSLVQGAWVLTF
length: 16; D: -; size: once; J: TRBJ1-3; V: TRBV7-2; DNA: TGTGCCAGCAGCTTAGCCCAGTCGGTTCGAGGAAACACCATATATTTT; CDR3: CASSLAQSVRGNTIYF
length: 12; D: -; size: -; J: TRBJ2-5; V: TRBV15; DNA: TGTGCCACCAGCAGAGGAGAAGAGACCCAGTACTTC; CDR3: CATSRGEETQYF
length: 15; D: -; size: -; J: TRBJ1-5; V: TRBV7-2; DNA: TGTGCCAGCAGCTTTGGGGGGGCGCGTTTTCAGCCCCAGCATTTT; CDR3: CASSFGGARFQPQHF
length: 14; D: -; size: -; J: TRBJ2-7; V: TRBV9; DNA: TGTGCCAGCAGCGCTACCGGGACCTCCTACGAGCAGTACTTC; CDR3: CASSATGTSYEQYF
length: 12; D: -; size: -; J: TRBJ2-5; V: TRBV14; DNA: TGTGCCAGCAGCCAAGGGGCCTGGACCCAGTACTTC; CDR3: CASSQGAWTQYF
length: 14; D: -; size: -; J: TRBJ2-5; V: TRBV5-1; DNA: TGCGCCAGCAGCACAGCAGGGATCCAAGAGACCCAGTACTTC; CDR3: CASSTAGIQETQYF
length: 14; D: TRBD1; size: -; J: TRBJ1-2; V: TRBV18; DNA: TGTGCCAGCTTCCGGGACAGGCAAAACTATGGCTACACCTTC; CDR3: CASFRDRQNYGYTF
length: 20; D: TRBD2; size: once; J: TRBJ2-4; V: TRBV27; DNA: TGTGCCAGCAGTCCTCGGACTAGCGGGAGGATTGAGGCGGCCAAAAACATTCAGTACTTC; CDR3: CASSPRTSGRIEAAKNIQYF
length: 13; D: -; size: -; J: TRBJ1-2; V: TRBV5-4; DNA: TGTGCCAGCAGCTTGGGCAGGGAGGCTGGCTACACCTTC; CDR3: CASSLGREAGYTF
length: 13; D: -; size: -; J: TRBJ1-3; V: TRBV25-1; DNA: TGTGCCAGCGGACCGGGCCCTGGAAACACCATATATTTT; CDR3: CASGPGPGNTIYF
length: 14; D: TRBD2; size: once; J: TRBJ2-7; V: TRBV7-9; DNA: TGTGCCAGCAGCACGCGGGGGGAGTCCTACGAGCAGTACTTC; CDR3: CASSTRGESYEQYF
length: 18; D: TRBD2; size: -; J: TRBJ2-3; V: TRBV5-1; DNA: TGCGCCAGCAGCTTTTCCCATCGAGCGGGAGGGCCGCGGGATACGCAGTATTTT; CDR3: CASSFSHRAGGPRDTQYF
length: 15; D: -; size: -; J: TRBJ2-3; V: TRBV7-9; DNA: TGTGCCAGCAGCTTCGAACGGGACATCACAGATACGCAGTATTTT; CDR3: CASSFERDITDTQYF